This entry lists 27 T cell receptor beta chains sequenced from one sample in a study of T cell changes during pregnancy in multiple sclerosis. The table came from immunoSEQ multiplex PCR; TCRdb's copy has only in-frame clones and leaves some out. There are roughly 59,000 clones in the sample; about 93% occur only once, and 0.36% lies in the top ten. The sequencing here drew on CD4+ T cells from peripheral blood mononuclear cells, taken before pregnancy. These receptors were collected from a female donor with multiple sclerosis, enrolled in a pregnancy study.

This chain uses TRBV28 with TRBJ1-4; 8 bases line up with TRBD1. Germline loops: CDR1 MDHEN, CDR2 SYDVKM. Trimming removed 5 bases from V and 5 bases from J; junction bases left unmatched: 4. This CDR3 is built from 14 residues. The CDR3 sequence is CASSIRTGNEKLFF. CDR3 DNA sequence: TGTGCCAGCAGTATCCGGACAGGGAATGAAAAACTGTTTTTT.

V is TRBV19 and J is TRBJ2-1, with 10 nucleotides matching TRBD2. The J segment lost 7 bases and the V segment lost 3 bases, leaving 6 bases of the junction unmatched. From germline, CDR1 is LNHDA and CDR2 SQIVND (reference sequence). There are 15 residues in the CDR3. DNA of the CDR3: TGTGCCAGTAGTATTAGTAGCGGGAGGACGAATGAGCAGTTCTTC. Its translation is CASSISSGRTNEQFF.

This clone has a single count. J is TRBJ2-1 and V is TRBV7-3, with D unclear. This CDR3 has 13 residues. CDR1 and CDR2 (germline): SGHTA, FQGTGA. V gave up 0 bases and J gave up 5 bases, with 5 bases separating them. CDR3 loop: CASSLTYNNEQFF. Here the CDR3 DNA reads TGTGCCAGCAGCTTAACATATAACAATGAGCAGTTCTTC.

V usage is TRBV6-6 and J usage is TRBJ2-5, with no clear D. This CDR3 has 11 amino acids. The germline V gene encodes CDR1 MNHNY and CDR2 SVGAGI (reference sequence). Trimming removed 8 bases from V and 3 bases from J, with 7 bases in between. The CDR3 coding sequence is TGTGCCAGCCGTCGGGAAGAGACCCAGTACTTC. Translating gives CASRREETQYF.

The chain recombines TRBV28 with TRBJ2-7, with D tentatively TRBD2 (6 bases). Per germline, CDR1 MDHEN and CDR2 SYDVKM. V lost 3 bases, J lost 1 base, and 19 bases lay in between. This CDR3 contains 17 residues. The CDR3 nucleotides read TGTGCCAGCAGTTTCAGGGCTTCGAAGGAGGGGTCCTACGAGCAGTACTTC. Its protein is CASSFRASKEGSYEQYF. Full variable domain (outside the CDR3, taken from reference TRBV28 and TRBJ2-7): DVKVTQSSRYLVKRTGEKVFLECVQDMDHENMFWYRQDPGLGLRLIYFSYDVKMKEKGDIPEGYSVSREKKERFSLILESASTNQTSMYLCASSFRASKEGSYEQYFGPGTRLTVT.

J is TRBJ2-5 and V is TRBV5-4, with TRBD2 as a possible D gene (6 bases). From germline, CDR1 is SGHNT and CDR2 YYREEE (reference sequence). Between the trimmed V and J ends, which lost 0 bases and 2 bases, there was a span of 11 bases. There are 15 residues in the CDR3. CDR3 DNA sequence: TGTGCCAGCAGCTTGGAAGTAGCGGTGCAAGAGACCCAGTACTTC. This encodes CASSLEVAVQETQYF. Full variable domain (rest looked up from reference TRBV5-4 and TRBJ2-5): ETGVTQSPTHLIKTRGQQVTLRCSSQSGHNTVSWYQQALGQGPQFIFQYYREEENGRGNFPPRFSGLQFPNYSSELNVNALELDDSALYLCASSLEVAVQETQYFGPGTRLLVL.

V and J are TRBV25-1 and TRBJ2-7, with D possibly being TRBD1 (6 bases). The CDR3 is 16 amino acids. Germline values: CDR1 MGHDK, CDR2 SYGVNS. V was pared by 1 base and J by 4 bases, with 17 bases between. The CDR3 loop reads CASSELTTGGSYEQYF. As DNA, the CDR3 is TGTGCCAGCAGTGAATTAACGACAGGTGGTAGTTACGAGCAGTACTTC.

This clone was seen just once. The chain joins TRBV2 to TRBJ1-2; D ambiguous. Germline-derived CDR1 and CDR2 are SNHLY and FYNNEI. V gave up 4 bases and J gave up 10 bases, with 10 bases separating them. This CDR3 has 11 residues. CDR3 DNA: TGTGCCAGCAGTGTAGCCAGTTACTACACCTTC. As protein: CASSVASYYTF.

The genes are TRBV7-8 and TRBJ2-7, with D possibly matching TRBD1 (5 bases). The CDR3 length is 14 residues. Germline CDR1 reads SGHVS; CDR2 reads FQNEAQ. The V end was cut by 0 bases, the J end by 7 bases, with 13 bases between. CDR3 residues: CASSLAGKQGEQYF. The CDR3 DNA is TGTGCCAGCAGCTTAGCTGGAAAGCAGGGAGAGCAGTACTTC.

This clone was recorded a few times. This sequence joins TRBV10-3 and TRBJ1-1, with TRBD1 identical over 9 bases. Trimming at V came to 6 bases and at J to 5 bases, leaving 4 bases not matched to a gene. Germline V CDR1 and CDR2: ENHRY, SYGVKD. The CDR3 extends over 13 amino acids. CDR3 region: CAIRGQGLTEAFF. DNA for the CDR3: TGTGCCATCAGAGGACAGGGGTTGACTGAAGCTTTCTTT.

The gene calls are TRBV10-3 and TRBJ2-5; TRBD2 matches 11 bases. J gave up 5 bases and V 6 bases, and 5 bases lay outside the gene matches. The CDR3 sequence is 14 residues long. The V gene's germline CDR1 is ENHRY and CDR2 SYGVKD. CDR3 amino acids: CAISPTSGSETQYF. The CDR3 region has the DNA TGTGCCATCAGCCCTACTAGCGGGAGTGAGACCCAGTACTTC.

This chain links TRBV11-3 with TRBJ2-3, with D unclear. Germline CDR1 SGHNT, CDR2 YENEEA. The CDR3 loop spans 15 amino acids. V lost 5 bases to trimming and J lost 1 base, with 13 bases between them. Written as DNA, the CDR3 is TGTGCCAGCAGCGATACAGTGTCCGGCACAGATACGCAGTATTTT. Amino acids: CASSDTVSGTDTQYF.

The chain couples TRBV5-1 to TRBJ2-7, with D perhaps TRBD1 (5 bases). Germline assignment: CDR1 SGHRS and CDR2 YFSETQ. The CDR3 covers 15 residues. V was shortened by 0 bases and J by 3 bases, with 13 bases between the two germline ends. This CDR3 reads CASSLAPDNYYEQYF. The CDR3, as DNA: TGCGCCAGCAGCTTGGCCCCGGACAACTACTACGAGCAGTACTTC.

CDR3 region: CASCAFEKLFF. Here the CDR3 DNA reads TGTGCCAGCTGCGCCTTTGAAAAACTGTTTTTT. The chain is built from TRBV27 and TRBJ1-4; no clear D gene. The V and J ends lost 8 bases and 7 bases respectively, with 8 bases between them. Germline assignment: CDR1 MNHEY and CDR2 SMNVEV (reference sequence). The CDR3 is 11 amino acids.

The CDR3 here is CASLGQGGNQPQHF. CDR3 DNA sequence: TGTGCCAGCCTCGGACAGGGGGGCAATCAGCCCCAGCATTTT. V and J are TRBV28 and TRBJ1-5, with TRBD1 matching over 10 bases. With V trimmed by 8 bases and J by 2 bases, 3 bases remained unmatched. CDR1 is MDHEN, CDR2 SYDVKM, per germline. This CDR3 is built from 14 residues.

This chain uses TRBV5-4 with TRBJ2-7; 9 bases are a match to TRBD1. The CDR3 spans 15 residues. Germline values: CDR1 SGHNT, CDR2 YYREEE (reference sequence). The trim removed 3 bases at V and 2 bases at J, leaving 6 bases unmatched. CDR3 region: CASSSYGTGTYEQYF. The CDR3 nucleotides read TGTGCCAGCAGCTCGTACGGGACAGGGACCTACGAGCAGTACTTC.

The rearrangement links TRBV9 to TRBJ2-7; D ambiguous. Germline V lookup: CDR1 SGDLS, CDR2 YYNGEE. The V end was cut by 0 bases, the J end by 1 base, with 8 bases between. CDR3 length: 14 amino acids. The CDR3 spells CASSVVSSSYEQYF. CDR3 nucleotide sequence: TGTGCCAGCAGCGTAGTGAGTTCATCCTACGAGCAGTACTTC.

The rearrangement joins TRBV13 to TRBJ2-7; D is ambiguous. The CDR3 totals 14 residues. The germline CDR1 and CDR2 sequences are PRHDT and FYEKMQ (reference sequence). V was trimmed by 2 bases and J by 0 bases, leaving 8 bases between them. The CDR3 reads CASSLKPSSYEQYF. The DNA of the CDR3 is TGTGCCAGCAGCTTAAAACCGAGCTCCTACGAGCAGTACTTC.

The chain carries TRBV9 and TRBJ2-1; TRBD1 might be the D (6 bases). Trimming pared 7 bases from V and 5 bases from J, leaving 16 bases between. Per the germline V gene, CDR1 is SGDLS and CDR2 is YYNGEE. CDR3 size: 14 residues. CDR3 residues: CASGLPGTNNEQFF. The CDR3, as DNA: TGTGCCAGCGGGCTGCCGGGGACAAACAATGAGCAGTTCTTC.

The chain joins TRBV27 to TRBJ2-4; a weak D match, TRBD2 (6 bases). The CDR3 is 14 residues long. Germline assignment: CDR1 MNHEY and CDR2 SMNVEV (reference sequence). Between the trimmed V and J ends, which lost 7 bases and 1 base, there was a span of 11 bases. CDR3 in amino acids: CASKPGGAKNIQYF. The CDR3, as DNA: TGTGCCAGCAAACCTGGGGGGGCCAAAAACATTCAGTACTTC.

The chain uses TRBV7-2 and TRBJ2-1, with D possibly TRBD2 on 6 matching bases. Trimming stripped 0 bases from V and 6 bases from J, with 18 bases between. The CDR3 is made up of 17 amino acids. The V gene's germline CDR1 is SGHTA and CDR2 FQGNSA. CDR3 in DNA: TGTGCCAGCAGCTTAGCTAGCGGCCACGGGGGTGGCAATGAGCAGTTCTTC. Protein sequence: CASSLASGHGGGNEQFF.

V gene TRBV7-8 combines with J gene TRBJ2-7; 14 bases line up with TRBD2. With 5 bases clipped from V and 5 bases from J, the junction kept 5 bases outside the gene matches. CDR1 SGHVS and CDR2 FQNEAQ come from the germline V gene. The CDR3 contains 15 residues. CDR3: CASSQGTSGSHEQYF. For the CDR3, the DNA is TGTGCCAGCAGCCAGGGGACTAGCGGGAGCCACGAGCAGTACTTC.

The CDR3, as DNA: TGTGCCAGTAGTGTGGGGGGTGGCTACACCTTC. This sequence encodes CASSVGGGYTF. The gene calls are TRBV19 and TRBJ1-2; D might be TRBD1 (5 bases). Germline CDR1 and CDR2: LNHDA and SQIVND (reference sequence). V was pared by 5 bases and J by 7 bases, with 8 bases between. The CDR3 is made up of 11 amino acids.

The V and J genes are TRBV19 and TRBJ2-7; the match to TRBD2 covers 10 bases. V shed 3 bases and J 6 bases; nucleotides not matched to a gene: 8. CDR1 is LNHDA and CDR2 is SQIVND in the germline V gene (reference sequence). The length of the CDR3 is 15 residues. This CDR3 reads CASSIPLAGVSEQYF. In DNA, the CDR3 is TGTGCCAGTAGTATTCCCCTAGCGGGAGTCTCCGAGCAGTACTTC. The complete variable domain, with remaining parts taken from reference TRBV19 and TRBJ2-7, reads DGGITQSPKYLFRKEGQNVTLSCEQNLNHDAMYWYRQDPGQGLRLIYYSQIVNDFQKGDIAEGYSVSREKKESFPLTVTSAQKNPTAFYLCASSIPLAGVSEQYFGPGTRLTVT.

This sequence joins TRBV6-5 and TRBJ2-1; D is perhaps TRBD2 (7 bases). CDR1 is MNHEY and CDR2 is SVGAGI in the germline V gene. V lost 2 bases, J lost 6 bases, and 17 bases lay in between. The CDR3 contains 16 residues. The CDR3 sequence is CASSYQGGVAGNEQFF. The CDR3 DNA sequence: TGTGCCAGCAGTTACCAAGGGGGGGTGGCGGGCAATGAGCAGTTCTTC.

V gene TRBV15 combines with J gene TRBJ2-3; 10 bases fit TRBD2. The CDR3 is 15 residues long. Germline values: CDR1 LNHNV, CDR2 YYDKDF (reference sequence). The V gene end was trimmed by 7 bases and the J gene end by 5 bases; junction bases not matched to a gene: 9. The CDR3 loop reads CATTPAGGPKDTQYF. CDR3 DNA sequence: TGTGCCACCACTCCAGCGGGAGGGCCGAAAGATACGCAGTATTTT.

This clone occurred once. J is TRBJ2-1 and V is TRBV12-5; 10 nucleotides agree with TRBD2. This CDR3 region has 15 residues. V was pared by 6 bases and J by 1 base, with 3 bases of the junction left unmatched. Germline CDR1 and CDR2: LGHNT and FRNRAP. The CDR3 loop is CASGASGSSYNEQFF. In DNA form, the CDR3 reads TGTGCTAGTGGGGCTAGCGGGAGTTCCTACAATGAGCAGTTCTTC.